The next 25 T cell receptor beta chains were all read from a single sample in a study of PD-L1 blockade in urothelial cancer. Sequencing used immunoSEQ multiplex PCR; TCRdb keeps in-frame clones, though not all of them. The data contain about 88,000 clones, 85% to 95% of them seen just once; the ten biggest clones take up approximately 9%. The sample here was PBMCs, taken around atezolizumab (anti-PD-L1) treatment. Every receptor here comes from a man aged 60 to 75 with urothelial cancer.

The chain employs TRBV4-1 and TRBJ2-3, with TRBD2 matching over 14 bases. The junction had 4 bases not matched to a gene; V was cut back by 3 bases and J by 2 bases. Germline assignment: CDR1 MGHRA and CDR2 YSYEKL. This CDR3 is 17 amino acids long. The DNA of the CDR3 is TGCGCCAGCAGCCAGGGACTAGCGGGGGATTTCACAGATACGCAGTATTTT. It codes for CASSQGLAGDFTDTQYF.

The rearrangement joins TRBV4-2 to TRBJ2-3; 9 bases are a match to TRBD2. J was trimmed by 3 bases and V by 0 bases; bases with no gene match: 4. The CDR3 has 16 residues. Germline assignment: CDR1 LGHNA and CDR2 YNFKEQ. The CDR3 here is CASSQDVAGATDTQYF. The CDR3 DNA reads as TGTGCCAGCAGCCAAGACGTAGCGGGAGCGACAGATACGCAGTATTTT.

The rearrangement links TRBV7-6 to TRBJ2-5, with TRBD2 identical over 14 bases. Germline-derived CDR1 and CDR2 are SGHVS and FNYEAQ. The CDR3 runs to 15 residues. V was clipped by 4 bases and J by 4 bases; unmatched bases: 2. The CDR3 spells CASSSGLAGGETQYF. CDR3 nucleotide sequence: TGTGCCAGCAGCTCCGGACTAGCGGGAGGAGAGACCCAGTACTTC. Complete variable domain (other parts from reference TRBV7-6 and TRBJ2-5): GAGVSQSPRYKVTKRGQDVALRCDPISGHVSLYWYRQALGQGPEFLTYFNYEAQQDKSGLPNDRFSAERPEGSISTLTIQRTEQRDSAMYRCASSSGLAGGETQYFGPGTRLLVL.

This rearrangement joins TRBV14 to TRBJ1-1, with D maybe TRBD1 (6 bases). Germline assignment: CDR1 SGHDN and CDR2 FVKESK. Trimming took off 4 bases at V and 1 base at J, with 7 bases between the two ends. The CDR3 is 13 amino acids. The DNA of the CDR3 is TGTGCCAGCAGCCTACAGGGGAACACTGAAGCTTTCTTT. Encoded protein: CASSLQGNTEAFF. The full variable domain, its missing parts supplied by reference TRBV14 and TRBJ1-1, is EAGVTQFPSHSVIEKGQTVTLRCDPISGHDNLYWYRRVMGKEIKFLLHFVKESKQDESGMPNNRFLAERTGGTYSTLKVQPAELEDSGVYFCASSLQGNTEAFFGQGTRLTVV.

This clone was counted a few times. The CDR3 protein is CASSQITWERDIYGYTF. The CDR3 nucleotides read TGTGCCAGCAGCCAAATAACATGGGAGCGGGACATCTATGGCTACACCTTC. The J gene is TRBJ1-2, the V gene TRBV11-3; D is possibly TRBD1 (6 bases). The CDR3 is 17 residues long. Trimming shortened V by 5 bases and J by 4 bases, and 23 bases separated the two germline ends. The germline V gene encodes CDR1 SGHNT and CDR2 YENEEA.

This clone was seen only a few times. The chain employs TRBV28 and TRBJ1-4, with D possibly TRBD1 on 6 matching bases. CDR1 MDHEN and CDR2 SYDVKM come from the germline V gene. Trimming removed 6 bases at V and 13 bases at J, with 21 bases between. The CDR3 has 14 amino acids. CDR3 sequence (DNA): TGTGCCAGCAGCTCCGGACAGCTACGGAGCATACTGTTTTTT. Amino acid sequence: CASSSGQLRSILFF.

The chain couples TRBV11-3 to TRBJ2-7, with D unclear. This CDR3 region has 13 residues. Trimming removed 1 base at V and 2 bases at J, with 6 bases between. Germline V gene lookup returns CDR1 SGHNT and CDR2 YENEEA. This CDR3 reads CASSLGTTYEQYF. CDR3 sequence (DNA): TGTGCCAGCAGCTTAGGAACAACCTACGAGCAGTACTTC.

This clone was picked up one time. This sequence joins TRBV11-3 and TRBJ2-7; the match to TRBD2 covers 7 bases. Germline values: CDR1 SGHNT, CDR2 YENEEA. CDR3 length: 16 residues. V was clipped by 5 bases and J by 0 bases; unmatched bases: 10. The CDR3 DNA reads as TGTGCCAGCAGCCCCCAATCCGGGGGGACCTCCTACGAGCAGTACTTC. This encodes CASSPQSGGTSYEQYF.

The J gene is TRBJ1-5, the V gene TRBV6-5; no definite D call. Germline lookup yields CDR1 MNHEY and CDR2 SVGAGI. CDR3 length: 14 residues. V was pared by 6 bases and J by 5 bases, with 14 bases between. The DNA for the CDR3 is TGTGCCAGCAGCCCGACATTTGGCGATCAGCCCCAGCATTTT. The encoded protein is CASSPTFGDQPQHF.

This clone was recorded a few times. The J gene is TRBJ2-7, the V gene TRBV6-5; unclear D gene. Germline-derived CDR1 and CDR2 are MNHEY and SVGAGI. V was pared by 4 bases and J by 3 bases, with 10 bases between. The CDR3 sequence is 13 residues long. The CDR3 sequence: CASSWSPGYEQYF. The CDR3 DNA follows: TGTGCCAGCAGTTGGTCCCCGGGCTACGAGCAGTACTTC.

In its sample, this clone was seen once. J is TRBJ1-2 and V is TRBV28; tentative D call: TRBD1 (5 bases). Trimming pared 8 bases from V and 7 bases from J, leaving 17 bases between. CDR3 size: 13 residues. The germline CDR1 and CDR2 sequences are MDHEN and SYDVKM. The DNA of the CDR3 is TGTGCCAGCCACGGACATAATGAACGTGGCTACACCTTC. Translated, it gives CASHGHNERGYTF.

This chain joins TRBV21-1 and TRBJ2-7; no DNA check was done on the table's D call, TRBD2. TRBV21-1 has pseudogene status. The CDR3 sequence is 12 residues long. The chain's CDR3 is CASSKDRVEQYF. The CDR3 region has the DNA TGTGCCAGCAGCAAAGACCGGGTCGAGCAGTACTTC.

The chain couples TRBV6-1 to TRBJ1-2; TRBD1 aligns across 8 bases. Per the germline V gene, CDR1 is MNHNS and CDR2 is SASEGT. The CDR3 runs to 16 residues. The V segment lost 2 bases and the J segment 3 bases; nucleotides outside the gene matches: 8. In DNA, the CDR3 is TGTGCCAGCAGTGAAAGGACAGGGCAGTTAGACTATGGCTACACCTTC. Translation: CASSERTGQLDYGYTF.

The chain carries TRBV4-1 and TRBJ1-2, with D possibly being TRBD1 (6 bases). Between the trimmed V and J ends, which lost 2 bases and 3 bases, there was a span of 13 bases. The CDR3 spans 15 residues. The germline V gene encodes CDR1 MGHRA and CDR2 YSYEKL. CDR3 protein: CASSQPARGHYGYTF. Here the CDR3 DNA reads TGCGCCAGCAGCCAACCGGCCAGGGGCCACTATGGCTACACCTTC.

This clone was picked up a small number of times. The chain recombines TRBV6-1 with TRBJ1-1, with D tentatively TRBD1 (6 bases). The V end was cut by 2 bases, the J end by 10 bases, with 14 bases between. Germline CDR1 and CDR2: MNHNS and SASEGT. The CDR3 is made up of 13 amino acids. The CDR3 is CASSESGGQAAFF. Here the CDR3 DNA reads TGTGCCAGCAGTGAATCGGGGGGGCAGGCAGCTTTCTTT.

This clone was seen only a few times. This chain uses TRBV4-3 with TRBJ1-3; the match to TRBD1 covers 7 bases. Germline values: CDR1 LGHNA, CDR2 YSLEER. The CDR3 consists of 16 residues. V gave up 1 base and J gave up 4 bases; unmatched junction bases: 7. The CDR3 loop is CASSQGAQGSGNTIYF. CDR3 DNA: TGCGCCAGCAGCCAAGGGGCACAGGGGTCAGGAAACACCATATATTTT.

V and J are TRBV18 and TRBJ2-1; 9 bases fit TRBD2. With 0 bases clipped from V and 10 bases from J, the junction kept 4 bases outside the gene matches. The V gene's germline CDR1 is KGHSH and CDR2 LQKENI. The CDR3 is made up of 14 amino acids. In DNA form, the CDR3 reads TGTGCCAGCTCACCACCGTCTGCGGGAGGGGAGCAGTTCTTC. This gives the protein CASSPPSAGGEQFF.

The CDR3 nucleotides read TGTGCCAGCAGCCGGGGAGGGCAGGGATCCTACAATGAGCAGTTCTTC. Protein product: CASSRGGQGSYNEQFF. The chain combines TRBV5-8 with TRBJ2-1; the match to TRBD2 covers 7 bases. Trimming took 4 bases from V and 1 from J; bases not matched to a gene: 8. The CDR3 has 16 residues. Germline CDR1 and CDR2: SGHTS and YDEGEE.

The CDR3 bases are TGCGCCAGCAGCCAAGCCGCGATCACCGGGGAGCTGTTTTTT. Its translation: CASSQAAITGELFF. The V and J genes are TRBV4-3 and TRBJ2-2; D unclear. The CDR3 is made up of 14 amino acids. The V gene lost 1 base and the J gene lost 4 bases, with 7 bases spanning the gap. The germline V gene encodes CDR1 LGHNA and CDR2 YSLEER.

The CDR3 DNA follows: TGTGCCAGCAGCTTGGGAGGACAGCAAGAGACCCAGTACTTC. Translation: CASSLGGQQETQYF. The rearrangement links TRBV5-5 to TRBJ2-5, with a possible D match to TRBD1 (6 bases). Germline values: CDR1 SGHKS, CDR2 YYEKEE (reference sequence). Between the trimmed V and J ends, which lost 0 bases and 2 bases, there was a span of 8 bases. The CDR3 has 14 amino acids.

The chain combines TRBV5-6 with TRBJ1-2, with TRBD1 matching 8 bases. Losses at the gene ends were 3 bases for V and 7 bases for J; bases not matched to a gene: 2. The V gene's germline CDR1 is SGHDT and CDR2 YYEEEE. The CDR3 length is 12 residues. The CDR3 DNA reads as TGTGCCAGCAGCTACAGGGGGGGTGGCTACACCTTC. As protein: CASSYRGGGYTF.

This clone occurred once. The rearrangement uses TRBV30 and TRBJ2-1, with 9 bases identical to TRBD2. The germline gives CDR1 GTSNPN, CDR2 SVGIG (reference sequence). V shed 1 base, J shed 6 bases, and the junction held 4 bases outside the gene matches. The CDR3 consists of 14 residues. CDR3 residues: CAWSAGLAPNEQFF. The CDR3 DNA reads as TGTGCCTGGAGTGCGGGACTAGCTCCCAATGAGCAGTTCTTC.

The chain has TRBV5-1 and TRBJ1-4; 7 positions match TRBD1. V was pared by 0 bases and J by 6 bases, with 2 bases of the junction left unmatched. The CDR3 is 14 residues long. CDR1 is SGHRS, CDR2 YFSETQ, per germline. CDR3 region: CASSLGQGHEKLFF. Here the CDR3 DNA reads TGCGCCAGCAGCTTGGGACAGGGACATGAAAAACTGTTTTTT.

The chain recombines TRBV18 with TRBJ2-3; no clear D gene. This CDR3 contains 13 residues. V lost 0 bases and J lost 4, with 5 bases in between. The germline gives CDR1 KGHSH, CDR2 LQKENI. In DNA form, the CDR3 reads TGTGCCAGCTCACCACCACAGCCAGATACGCAGTATTTT. Its protein is CASSPPQPDTQYF. The variable domain in full, completed from reference TRBV18 and TRBJ2-3, reads NAGVMQNPRHLVRRRGQEARLRCSPMKGHSHVYWYRQLPEEGLKFMVYLQKENIIDESGMPKERFSAEFPKEGPSILRIQQVVRGDSAAYFCASSPPQPDTQYFGPGTRLTVL.

The chain recombines TRBV20-1 with TRBJ1-1, with a tentative D call TRBD1 (5 bases). CDR3 length equals 11 residues. Per the germline V gene, CDR1 is DFQATT and CDR2 is SNEGSKA (reference sequence). CDR3 in amino acids: CRMTVNTEAFF. CDR3 nucleotide sequence: TGCAGGATGACAGTGAACACTGAAGCTTTCTTT.